This TCR beta chain was retrieved from a study of beta chain features in type 1 diabetes. Trimming shortened V by 10 bases and J by 0 bases, and 13 bases separated the two germline ends. Germline V gives CDR1 SGHRS, CDR2 YFSETQ. The CDR3 runs 13 residues. Expressed TCRB transcripts were sequenced after all isolated RNA was converted to cDNA. The data were produced by immunoSEQ multiplex PCR, yet TCRdb's version contains in-frame clones alone and is incomplete. The sample consists of under 900,000 clones, about 17% of them appearing once. Only a few counts were recorded for this clone. The antigen is not known. Study-level points and caveats: At VDJ recombination sites, type 1 diabetes patients had fewer insertions and more deleted nucleotides.

The clonotype originates from a young woman in good health. The chain has TRBV5-1 and TRBJ2-5, with D possibly called TRBD1 or TRBD2 (5 bases each). The sequenced sample consisted of naive CD4+ T cells from blood. DNA of the CDR3: TGCGCCGGAGCCCGGGACCACCAAGAGACCCAGTACTTC. Translation gives CAGARDHQETQYF. The full variable domain, completed using reference TRBV5-1 and TRBJ2-5, is KAGVTQTPRYLIKTRGQQVTLSCSPISGHRSVSWYQQTPGQGLQFLFEYFSETQRNKGNFPGRFSGRQFSNSRSEMNVSTLELGDSALYLCAGARDHQETQYFGPGTRLLVL.